The source of this T cell receptor beta chain is a study of CD8+ T cells in alopecia areata. On the study more broadly: For the treated group, dosing was oral tofacitinib at 5 to 10 mg twice daily. Findings and limits, study-wide: In lesional scalp, particularly from alopecia totalis/universalis, clonality was higher than in normal scalp. With patients, TCR sharing proved less clear than in mice, a difference possibly related to HLA.

cDNA serving as the sequencing template came from extracted, reverse transcribed RNA. Profiling relied on immunoSEQ multiplex PCR, and the TCRdb table lists in-frame clones only, not all of them. The top ten clones hold around 19% of a sample with 100,000 to 150,000 clones, approximately 49% of them seen once. Trimming stripped 4 bases from V and 6 bases from J, with 18 bases between. The CDR3 extends over 14 amino acids. Per germline, CDR1 SQVTM and CDR2 ANQGSEA. Remarks on this clone: The antigen is not known.

The sequence was obtained from a human donor with alopecia areata. This chain joins TRBV29-1 and TRBJ1-1; tentatively, D is TRBD1 (6 bases). The input for sequencing was CD8+ T cells sorted from blood, taken at week 0. Here the CDR3 reads CSVGGGSPSAEAFF. The CDR3 DNA sequence: TGCAGCGTTGGGGGGGGCAGCCCGTCCGCTGAAGCTTTCTTT.